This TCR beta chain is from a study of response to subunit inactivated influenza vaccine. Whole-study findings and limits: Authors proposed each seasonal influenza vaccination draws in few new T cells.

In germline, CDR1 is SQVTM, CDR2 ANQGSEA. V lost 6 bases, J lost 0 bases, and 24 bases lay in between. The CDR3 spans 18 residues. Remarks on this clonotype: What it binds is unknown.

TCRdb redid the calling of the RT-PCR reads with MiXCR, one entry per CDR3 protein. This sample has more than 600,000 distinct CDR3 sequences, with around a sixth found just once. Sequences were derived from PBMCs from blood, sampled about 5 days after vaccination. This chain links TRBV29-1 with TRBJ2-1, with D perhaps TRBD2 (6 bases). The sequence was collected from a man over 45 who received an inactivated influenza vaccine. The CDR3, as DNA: TGCAGCGTGGGTGAAGTTTCTACTAGCCTAAGCTCCTACAATGAGCAGTTCTTC. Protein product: CSVGEVSTSLSSYNEQFF.